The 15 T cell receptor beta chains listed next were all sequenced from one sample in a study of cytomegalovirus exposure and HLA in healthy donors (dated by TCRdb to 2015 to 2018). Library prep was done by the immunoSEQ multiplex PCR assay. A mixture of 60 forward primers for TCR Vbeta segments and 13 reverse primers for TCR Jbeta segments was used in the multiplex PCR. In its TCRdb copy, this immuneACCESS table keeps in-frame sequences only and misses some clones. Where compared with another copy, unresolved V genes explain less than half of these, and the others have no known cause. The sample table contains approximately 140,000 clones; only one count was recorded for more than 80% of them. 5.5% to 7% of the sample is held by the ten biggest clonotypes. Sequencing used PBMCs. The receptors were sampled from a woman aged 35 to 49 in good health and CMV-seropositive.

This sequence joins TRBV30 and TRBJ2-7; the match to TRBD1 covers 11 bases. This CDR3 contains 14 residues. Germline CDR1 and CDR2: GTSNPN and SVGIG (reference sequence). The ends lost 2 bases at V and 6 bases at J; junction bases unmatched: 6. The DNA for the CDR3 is TGTGCCTGGAGTTCACGGACAGGGGGCCGCGAGCAGTACTTC. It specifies CAWSSRTGGREQYF.

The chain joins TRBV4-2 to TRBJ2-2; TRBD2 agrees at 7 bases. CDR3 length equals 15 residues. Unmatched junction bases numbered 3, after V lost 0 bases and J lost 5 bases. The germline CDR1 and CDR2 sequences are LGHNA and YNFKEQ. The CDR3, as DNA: TGTGCCAGCAGCCAAGATCAACTAGCGACCGGGGAGCTGTTTTTT. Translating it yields CASSQDQLATGELFF.

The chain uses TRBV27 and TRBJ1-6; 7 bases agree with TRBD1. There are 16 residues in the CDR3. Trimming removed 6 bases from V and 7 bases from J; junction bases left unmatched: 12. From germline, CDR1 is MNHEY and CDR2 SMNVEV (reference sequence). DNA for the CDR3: TGTGCCAGCAGACCCATGACAGGGACCAGCAATTCACCCCTCCACTTT. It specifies CASRPMTGTSNSPLHF.

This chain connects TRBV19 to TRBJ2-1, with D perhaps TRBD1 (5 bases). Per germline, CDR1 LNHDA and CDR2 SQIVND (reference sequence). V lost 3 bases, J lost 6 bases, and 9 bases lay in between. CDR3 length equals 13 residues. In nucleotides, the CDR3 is TGTGCCAGTAGTATTAGGGGCTCCAATGAGCAGTTCTTC. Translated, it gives CASSIRGSNEQFF.

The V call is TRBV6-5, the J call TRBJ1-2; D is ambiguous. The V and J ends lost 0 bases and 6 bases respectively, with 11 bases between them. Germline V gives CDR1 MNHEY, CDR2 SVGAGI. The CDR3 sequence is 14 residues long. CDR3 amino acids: CASSYSHTFHGYTF. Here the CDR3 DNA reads TGTGCCAGCAGTTACTCGCACACGTTCCATGGCTACACCTTC.

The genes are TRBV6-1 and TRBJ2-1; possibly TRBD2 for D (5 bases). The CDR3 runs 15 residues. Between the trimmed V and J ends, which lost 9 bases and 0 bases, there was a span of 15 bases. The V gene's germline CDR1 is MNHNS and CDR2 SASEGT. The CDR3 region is CASSTGEFSYNEQFF. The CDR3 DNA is TGTGCCAGTAGTACTGGGGAGTTCTCCTACAATGAGCAGTTCTTC.

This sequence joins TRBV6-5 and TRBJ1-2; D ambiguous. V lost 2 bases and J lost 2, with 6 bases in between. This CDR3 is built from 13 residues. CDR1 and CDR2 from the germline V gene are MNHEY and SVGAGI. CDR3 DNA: TGTGCCAGCAGTTACGGCCCCAACTATGGCTACACCTTC. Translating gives CASSYGPNYGYTF.

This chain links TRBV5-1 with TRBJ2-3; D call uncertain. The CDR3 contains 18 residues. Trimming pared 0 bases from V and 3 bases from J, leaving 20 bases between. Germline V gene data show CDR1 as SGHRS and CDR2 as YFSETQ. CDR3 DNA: TGCGCCAGCAGCTTGGCGCAAACGATGCACTCAATTACAGATACGCAGTATTTT. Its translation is CASSLAQTMHSITDTQYF.

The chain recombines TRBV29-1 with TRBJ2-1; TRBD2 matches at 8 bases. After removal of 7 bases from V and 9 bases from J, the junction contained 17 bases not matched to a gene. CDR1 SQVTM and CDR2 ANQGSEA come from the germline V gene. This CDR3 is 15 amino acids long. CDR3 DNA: TGCAGCGCCTGTATTTTTAAAGCGGGAGTCTGTGAGCAGTTCTTC. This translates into CSACIFKAGVCEQFF.

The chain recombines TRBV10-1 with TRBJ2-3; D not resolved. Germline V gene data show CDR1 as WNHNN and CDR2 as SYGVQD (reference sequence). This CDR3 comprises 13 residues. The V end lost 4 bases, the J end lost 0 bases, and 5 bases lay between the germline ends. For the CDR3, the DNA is TGCGCCAGCAGTGTTATAAGCACAGATACGCAGTATTTT. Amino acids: CASSVISTDTQYF.

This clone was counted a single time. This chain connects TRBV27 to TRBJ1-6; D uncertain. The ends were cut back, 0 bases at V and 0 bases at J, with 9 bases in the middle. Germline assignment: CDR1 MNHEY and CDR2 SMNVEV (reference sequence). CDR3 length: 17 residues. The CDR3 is CASSLSRGASYNSPLHF. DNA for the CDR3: TGTGCCAGCAGTTTATCGAGAGGCGCCTCCTATAATTCACCCCTCCACTTT.

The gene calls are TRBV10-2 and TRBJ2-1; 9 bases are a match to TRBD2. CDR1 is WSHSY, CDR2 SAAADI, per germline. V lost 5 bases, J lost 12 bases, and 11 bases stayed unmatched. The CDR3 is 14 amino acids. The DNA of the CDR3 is TGCGCCAGCAGTTCTAGCGGGGCTTACGCTGGGCAGTTCTTC. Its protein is CASSSSGAYAGQFF.

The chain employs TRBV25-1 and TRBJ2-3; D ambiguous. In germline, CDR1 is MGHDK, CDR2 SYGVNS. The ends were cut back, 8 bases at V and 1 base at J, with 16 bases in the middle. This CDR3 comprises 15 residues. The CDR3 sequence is CASQAQNPGTDTQYF. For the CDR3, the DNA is TGTGCCAGCCAAGCGCAGAATCCCGGCACAGATACGCAGTATTTT.

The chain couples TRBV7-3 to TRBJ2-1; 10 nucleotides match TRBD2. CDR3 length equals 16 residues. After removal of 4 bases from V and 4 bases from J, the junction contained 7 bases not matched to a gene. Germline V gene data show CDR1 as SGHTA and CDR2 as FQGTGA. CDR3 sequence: CASSSLFSGRYNEQFF. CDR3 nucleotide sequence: TGTGCCAGCAGCTCCCTTTTTAGCGGGAGGTACAATGAGCAGTTCTTC. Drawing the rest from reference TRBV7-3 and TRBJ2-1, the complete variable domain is GAGVSQTPSNKVTEKGKYVELRCDPISGHTALYWYRQSLGQGPEFLIYFQGTGAADDSGLPNDRFFAVRPEGSVSTLKIQRTERGDSAVYLCASSSLFSGRYNEQFFGPGTRLTVL.

In DNA form, the CDR3 reads TGTGCCAGCAGCTTATCTACGGGACAGGGGACCTACGAGCAGTACTTC. Residues: CASSLSTGQGTYEQYF. The J gene is TRBJ2-7, the V gene TRBV7-9, with 10 bases lining up with TRBD1. The CDR3 sequence is 16 residues long. Trimming took 2 bases from V and 2 from J; bases not matched to a gene: 6. Germline CDR1 SEHNR, CDR2 FQNEAQ (reference sequence).